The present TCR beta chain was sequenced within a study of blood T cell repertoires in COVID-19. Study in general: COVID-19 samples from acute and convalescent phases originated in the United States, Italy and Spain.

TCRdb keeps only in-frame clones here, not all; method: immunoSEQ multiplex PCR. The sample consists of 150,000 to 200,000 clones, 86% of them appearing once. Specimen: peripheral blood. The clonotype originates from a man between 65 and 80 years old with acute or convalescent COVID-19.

The CDR3 reads CASRSTGVRTDTQYF. In DNA form, the CDR3 reads TGCGCCAGCAGATCCACAGGGGTAAGGACAGATACGCAGTATTTT. This rearrangement joins TRBV5-1 to TRBJ2-3; 7 bases line up with TRBD1. Germline CDR1 and CDR2: SGHRS and YFSETQ. The CDR3 is 15 residues long. J gave up 3 bases and V 5 bases, and 9 bases lay outside the gene matches. Using reference TRBV5-1 and TRBJ2-3 for the parts outside the CDR3, the full variable domain is KAGVTQTPRYLIKTRGQQVTLSCSPISGHRSVSWYQQTPGQGLQFLFEYFSETQRNKGNFPGRFSGRQFSNSRSEMNVSTLELGDSALYLCASRSTGVRTDTQYFGPGTRLTVL.